This TCR beta chain was retrieved from a study of beta chain features in type 1 diabetes. Findings and limits, study-wide: Among all four CD4+ subsets, Type 1 diabetes patients had TCRB CDR3s that were moderately but significantly shorter.

Expressed TCRB transcripts were sequenced because the entire RNA isolate underwent reverse transcription. Data came from immunoSEQ multiplex PCR; TCRdb stores just in-frame clones and leaves some out. The table includes around 40,000 clones, 65% to 70% detected once. About this clone: Its antigen remains unknown.

V lost 1 base, J lost 1 base, and 4 bases stayed unmatched. The CDR3 spans 15 residues. Germline V gene lookup returns CDR1 SGDLS and CDR2 YYNGEE. The sample was Tregs from blood. This rearrangement joins TRBV9 to TRBJ2-5, with TRBD2 matching 7 bases. The clonotype originates from a woman under 30 with type 1 diabetes. The CDR3 protein is CASSVFGGGQETQYF. CDR3 DNA sequence: TGTGCCAGCAGCGTATTTGGCGGGGGCCAAGAGACCCAGTACTTC. The full variable domain, in which reference TRBV9 and TRBJ2-5 provide the parts outside the CDR3, is DSGVTQTPKHLITATGQRVTLRCSPRSGDLSVYWYQQSLDQGLQFLIQYYNGEERAKGNILERFSAQQFPDLHSELNLSSLELGDSALYFCASSVFGGGQETQYFGPGTRLLVL.